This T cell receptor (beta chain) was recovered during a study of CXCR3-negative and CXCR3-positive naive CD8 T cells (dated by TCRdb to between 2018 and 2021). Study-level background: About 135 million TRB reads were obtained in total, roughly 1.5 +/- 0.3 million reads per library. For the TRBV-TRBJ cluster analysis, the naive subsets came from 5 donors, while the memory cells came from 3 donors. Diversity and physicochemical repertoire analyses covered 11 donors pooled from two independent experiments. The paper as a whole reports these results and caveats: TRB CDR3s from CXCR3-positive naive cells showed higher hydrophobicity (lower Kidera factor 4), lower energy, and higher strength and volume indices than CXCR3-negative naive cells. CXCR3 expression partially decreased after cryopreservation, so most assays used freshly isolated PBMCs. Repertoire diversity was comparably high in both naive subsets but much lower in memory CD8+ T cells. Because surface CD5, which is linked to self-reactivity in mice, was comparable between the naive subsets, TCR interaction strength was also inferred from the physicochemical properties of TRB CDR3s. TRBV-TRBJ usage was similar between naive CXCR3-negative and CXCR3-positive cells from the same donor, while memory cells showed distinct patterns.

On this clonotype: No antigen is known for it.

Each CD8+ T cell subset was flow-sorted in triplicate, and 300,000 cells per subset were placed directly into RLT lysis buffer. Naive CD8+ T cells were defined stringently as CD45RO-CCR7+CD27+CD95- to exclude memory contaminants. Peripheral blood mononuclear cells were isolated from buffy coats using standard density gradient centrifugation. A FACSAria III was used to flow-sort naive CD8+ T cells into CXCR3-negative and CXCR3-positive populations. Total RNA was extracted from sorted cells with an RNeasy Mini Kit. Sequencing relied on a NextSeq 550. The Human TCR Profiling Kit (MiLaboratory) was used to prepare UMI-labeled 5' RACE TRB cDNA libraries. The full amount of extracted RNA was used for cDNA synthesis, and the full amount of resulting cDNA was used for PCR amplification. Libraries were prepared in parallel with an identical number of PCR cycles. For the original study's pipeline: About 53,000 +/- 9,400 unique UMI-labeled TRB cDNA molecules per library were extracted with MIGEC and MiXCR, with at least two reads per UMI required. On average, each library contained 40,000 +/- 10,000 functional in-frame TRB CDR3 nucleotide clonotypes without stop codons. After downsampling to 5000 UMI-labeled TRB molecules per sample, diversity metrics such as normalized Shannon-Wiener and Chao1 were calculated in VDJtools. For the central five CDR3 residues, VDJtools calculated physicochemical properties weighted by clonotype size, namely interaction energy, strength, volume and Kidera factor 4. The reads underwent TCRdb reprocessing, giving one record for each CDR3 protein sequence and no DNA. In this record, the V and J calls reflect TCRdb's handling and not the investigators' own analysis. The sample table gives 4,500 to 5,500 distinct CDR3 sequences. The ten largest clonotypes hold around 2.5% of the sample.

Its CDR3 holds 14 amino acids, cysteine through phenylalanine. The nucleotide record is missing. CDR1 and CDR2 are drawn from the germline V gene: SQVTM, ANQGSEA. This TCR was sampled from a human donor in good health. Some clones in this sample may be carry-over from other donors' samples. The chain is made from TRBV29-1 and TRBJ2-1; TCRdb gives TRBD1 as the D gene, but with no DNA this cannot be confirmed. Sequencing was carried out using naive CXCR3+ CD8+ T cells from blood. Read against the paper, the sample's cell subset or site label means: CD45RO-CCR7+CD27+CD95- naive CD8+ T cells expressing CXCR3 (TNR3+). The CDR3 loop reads CSFRTGEGYNEQFF.